Each of the 7 T cell receptor beta chains below was sequenced from the same sample in a study of blood T cells in healthy people across ages. Then a second PCR, running roughly 7 to 12 cycles, was carried out with a sample-barcoded 5' primer and a J-beta primer mix. TCRdb redid the calling of the 5' RACE reads with MiXCR, one entry per CDR3 protein. The sample lists 550,000 to 600,000 distinct CDR3 sequences, 47% occurring once. Sequencing input: blood. The receptors shown here come from a man aged 80 or over in good health.

The chain combines TRBV27 with TRBJ1-2; D gene ambiguous. The germline V gene encodes CDR1 MNHEY and CDR2 SMNVEV (reference sequence). Trimming removed 6 bases from V and 2 bases from J, with 13 bases in between. CDR3 size: 14 residues. CDR3 amino acids: CASSPQHLNYGYTF. In DNA, the CDR3 is TGTGCCAGCAGCCCCCAGCACTTAAACTATGGCTACACCTTC.

The genes are TRBV4-3 and TRBJ1-2; maybe TRBD1 (6 bases). Trimming cost V 3 bases and J 6 bases, with 14 bases left between them. The V gene's germline CDR1 is LGHNA and CDR2 YSLEER. This CDR3 is 14 amino acids long. The CDR3 DNA sequence: TGCGCCAGCAGCCACCTTTCGACAGGCCATGGCTACACCTTC. This codes for CASSHLSTGHGYTF.

This clonotype appeared a few times. The gene calls are TRBV11-2 and TRBJ2-3, with D uncertain. The germline V and J ends were trimmed by 0 bases and 8 bases, with 18 bases remaining between them. The CDR3 covers 16 residues. CDR1 is SGHAT and CDR2 is FQNNGV in the germline V gene. The CDR3 reads CASSLEGTYPQATQYF. CDR3 in DNA: TGTGCCAGCAGCTTAGAAGGCACCTACCCCCAGGCTACGCAGTATTTT.

V gene TRBV7-9 combines with J gene TRBJ2-1; TRBD1 matches 9 bases. V was pared by 4 bases and J by 4 bases, with 5 bases of the junction left unmatched. Germline values: CDR1 SEHNR, CDR2 FQNEAQ (reference sequence). The CDR3 runs 15 residues. The CDR3 nucleotides read TGTGCCAGCAGCTCCCGGGACAGGGTTTACAATGAGCAGTTCTTC. Translated: CASSSRDRVYNEQFF.

The chain combines TRBV20-1 with TRBJ2-7, with 10 bases lining up with TRBD2. CDR1 and CDR2 (germline): DFQATT, SNEGSKA (reference sequence). The CDR3 spans 13 residues. V lost 6 bases and J lost 5; bases outside the gene matches: 7. The CDR3 protein is CSAPSGSLHEQYF. The CDR3 nucleotides read TGCAGTGCCCCTAGCGGGAGTCTCCACGAGCAGTACTTC.

This clonotype was detected a few times. The CDR3 sequence is CASSLRGDNSPLHF. CDR3 in DNA: TGTGCCAGCAGCTTAAGAGGGGATAATTCACCCCTCCACTTT. V and J are TRBV7-2 and TRBJ1-6; tentative D call: TRBD1 (5 bases). Trimming left V 2 bases short and J 5 bases short, with 7 bases between. Germline assignment: CDR1 SGHTA and CDR2 FQGNSA. There are 14 residues in the CDR3.

This clonotype was counted only a few times. The chain has TRBV7-9 and TRBJ2-1; TRBD2 aligns across 10 bases. The CDR3 sequence is 14 residues long. Trimming removed 6 bases from V and 2 bases from J; junction bases left unmatched: 1. Germline V gene data show CDR1 as SEHNR and CDR2 as FQNEAQ (reference sequence). CDR3 sequence (DNA): TGTGCCAGCAGACTAGCGGGACCCTACAATGAGCAGTTCTTC. Its protein product is CASRLAGPYNEQFF.